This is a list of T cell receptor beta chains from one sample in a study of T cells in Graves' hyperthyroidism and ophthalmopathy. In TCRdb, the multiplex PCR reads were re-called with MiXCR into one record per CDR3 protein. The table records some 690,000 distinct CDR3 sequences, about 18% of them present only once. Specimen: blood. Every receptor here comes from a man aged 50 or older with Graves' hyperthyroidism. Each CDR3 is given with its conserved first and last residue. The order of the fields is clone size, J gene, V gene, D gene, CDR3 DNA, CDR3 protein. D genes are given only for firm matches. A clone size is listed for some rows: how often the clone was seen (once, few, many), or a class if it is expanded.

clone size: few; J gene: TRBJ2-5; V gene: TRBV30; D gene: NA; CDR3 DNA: TGTGCCTGGAGCGTTAGCAAGACCCAGTACTTC; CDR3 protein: CAWSVSKTQYF
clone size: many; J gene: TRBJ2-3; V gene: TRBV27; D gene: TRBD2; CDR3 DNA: TGTGCCAGCAGCTTACGAGCGGGAGCCCCTTTAATGGATACGCAGTATTTT; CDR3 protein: CASSLRAGAPLMDTQYF
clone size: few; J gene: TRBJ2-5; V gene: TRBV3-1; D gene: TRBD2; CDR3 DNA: TGTGCCAGCAGCCCAACGGGACTAGCCGAAGAGACCCAGTACTTC; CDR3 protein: CASSPTGLAEETQYF
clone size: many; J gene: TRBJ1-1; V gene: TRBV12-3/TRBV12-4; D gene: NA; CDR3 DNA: TGTGCCAGCAGTTTGTATGAGGGGGCTGAAGCTTTCTTT; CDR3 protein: CASSLYEGAEAFF
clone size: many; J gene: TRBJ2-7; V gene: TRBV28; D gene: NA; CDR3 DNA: TGTGCCAGCAGTTACTCTATTGAGCAGTACTTC; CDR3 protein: CASSYSIEQYF
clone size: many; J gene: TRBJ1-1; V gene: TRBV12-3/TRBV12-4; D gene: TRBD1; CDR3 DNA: TGTGCCAGCAACAGACAGGGGGGCTGGACTGAAGCTTTCTTT; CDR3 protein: CASNRQGGWTEAFF
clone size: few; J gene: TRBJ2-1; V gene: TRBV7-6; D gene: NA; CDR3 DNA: TGTGCCAGCAGCCCCCCTGGGCTAGCATTCCACAATGAGCAGTTCTTC; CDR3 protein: CASSPPGLAFHNEQFF
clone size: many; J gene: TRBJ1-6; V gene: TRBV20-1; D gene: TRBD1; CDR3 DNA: TGCAGTGCTAGAGGCGGACAGGGGTTTGTTCAGGGACATAATTCACCCCTCCACTTT; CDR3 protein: CSARGGQGFVQGHNSPLHF
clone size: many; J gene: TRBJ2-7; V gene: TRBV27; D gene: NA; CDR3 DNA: TGTGCCAGCAGACCCGCACTGGGACCCTACGAGCAGTACTTC; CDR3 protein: CASRPALGPYEQYF
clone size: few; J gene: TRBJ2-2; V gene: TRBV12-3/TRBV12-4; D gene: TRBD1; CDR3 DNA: TGTGCCAGCAGTTTTTTAGTGGGACAGGGGAATTCCGGGGAGCTGTTTTTT; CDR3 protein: CASSFLVGQGNSGELFF
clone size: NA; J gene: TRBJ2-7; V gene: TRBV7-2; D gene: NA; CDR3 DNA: TGTGCCAGCAGCTCCGTTGAGGGGTGGCCCGGCGAGCAGTACTTC; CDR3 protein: CASSSVEGWPGEQYF
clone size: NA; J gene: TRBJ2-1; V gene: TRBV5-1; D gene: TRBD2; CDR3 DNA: TGCGCCAGCAGCTTGGGTTCCGGACTAGCGGGAGGGTGGGGCTCCTACAATGAGCAGTTCTTC; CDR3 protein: CASSLGSGLAGGWGSYNEQFF
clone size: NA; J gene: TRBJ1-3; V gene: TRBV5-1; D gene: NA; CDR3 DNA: TGCGCCAGCAGCTTAGGAACGGCCGACTCTGGAAACACCATATATTTT; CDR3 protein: CASSLGTADSGNTIYF
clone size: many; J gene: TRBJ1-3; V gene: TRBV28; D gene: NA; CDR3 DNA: TGTGCCAGCAAAGTCCGTGCACCACCTGGAAACACCATATATTTT; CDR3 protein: CASKVRAPPGNTIYF
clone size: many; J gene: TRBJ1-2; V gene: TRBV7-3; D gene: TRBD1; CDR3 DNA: TGTGCCAGCAGCTTAACCGGGACAGGATATGGCTACACCTTC; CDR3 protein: CASSLTGTGYGYTF
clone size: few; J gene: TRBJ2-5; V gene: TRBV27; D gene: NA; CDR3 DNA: TGTGCCAGCAGTCCCAGGGAGGGGGGGACCCAGTACTTC; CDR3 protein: CASSPREGGTQYF
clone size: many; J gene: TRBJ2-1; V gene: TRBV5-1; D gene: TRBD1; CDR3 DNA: TGCGCCAGCAGCTTGCGCGGACAGGGGGCTTTGGATGAGCAGTTCTTC; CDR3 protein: CASSLRGQGALDEQFF